One and the same sample provided the 9 T cell receptor beta chains below, sequenced in a study of blood T cell repertoires in COVID-19. The method was immunoSEQ multiplex PCR; TCRdb's version includes in-frame clones alone and lacks a portion of them. The table lists about 140,000 clones, more than 65% of them singletons. Sequencing input: peripheral blood. The receptors stem from a human donor in a cohort sampled during active COVID-19.

The genes are TRBV2 and TRBJ1-1; the D is unclear. The V gene lost 6 bases and the J gene lost 5 bases, with 19 bases spanning the gap. Germline CDR1 and CDR2: SNHLY and FYNNEI. The CDR3 spans 15 residues. This chain's CDR3 is CASRPFTDHSTEAFF. CDR3 nucleotide sequence: TGTGCCAGCAGGCCTTTCACAGATCATAGTACTGAAGCTTTCTTT.

This clone was seen once. The chain combines TRBV3-1 (or the pseudogene TRBV3-2) with TRBJ2-1; 7 bases are shared with TRBD2. From germline, CDR1 is LGHDT and CDR2 YNNKEL (reference sequence). The CDR3 is made up of 18 amino acids. V lost 0 bases to trimming and J lost 2 bases; unmatched junction nucleotides: 10. The CDR3 region has the DNA TGTGCCAGCAGCCAAGACCGTCCGGGGCGGGGGACCTACAATGAGCAGTTCTTC. It yields the protein CASSQDRPGRGTYNEQFF.

The rearrangement links TRBV5-4 to TRBJ1-4; D is possibly TRBD1 (6 bases). CDR1 and CDR2 (germline): SGHNT, YYREEE (reference sequence). This CDR3 spans 16 amino acids. Trimming cost V 3 bases and J 3 bases, with 15 bases left between them. Written as DNA, the CDR3 is TGTGCCAGCAGCTCTGGGGGGGGGCCGGCTAATGAAAAACTGTTTTTT. Its protein product is CASSSGGGPANEKLFF.

This clone turned up a few times. The chain is built from TRBV3-1 (or the pseudogene TRBV3-2) and TRBJ2-1; 13 positions match TRBD2. After removal of 4 bases from V and 4 bases from J, the junction contained 4 bases not matched to a gene. Germline CDR1 and CDR2: LGHDT and YNNKEL (reference sequence). The CDR3 spans 16 residues. The CDR3 protein is CASSRTSGGRYNEQFF. The CDR3 DNA reads TGTGCCAGCAGCCGGACTAGCGGGGGACGTTACAATGAGCAGTTCTTC.

The chain uses TRBV2 and TRBJ1-3; TRBD1 aligns across 8 bases. The ends lost 7 bases at V and 0 bases at J; junction bases unmatched: 11. Germline V gene lookup returns CDR1 SNHLY and CDR2 FYNNEI. The CDR3 is 17 amino acids. As DNA, the CDR3 is TGTGCCAGCAAGGACAGGGATATCCTCTTCTCTGGAAACACCATATATTTT. This translates into CASKDRDILFSGNTIYF.

The V call is TRBV14, the J call TRBJ1-4; D gene uncertain. The CDR3 loop spans 16 amino acids. V lost 4 bases, J lost 2 bases, and 14 bases lay in between. In germline, CDR1 is SGHDN, CDR2 FVKESK. In nucleotides, the CDR3 is TGTGCCAGCAGCCCGTCCCTGGTTGGCACTAATGAAAAACTGTTTTTT. Translating it yields CASSPSLVGTNEKLFF.

CDR3 nucleotide sequence: TGTGCCACCAGCAGGACTCTTGAAAAACTGTTTTTT. It encodes CATSRTLEKLFF. This sequence joins TRBV15 and TRBJ1-4; no clear D. V was shortened by 3 bases and J by 7 bases, with 6 bases between the two germline ends. The CDR3 is made up of 12 amino acids. From germline, CDR1 is LNHNV and CDR2 YYDKDF (reference sequence). The full variable domain, in which reference TRBV15 and TRBJ1-4 provide the parts outside the CDR3, is DAMVIQNPRYQVTQFGKPVTLSCSQTLNHNVMYWYQQKSSQAPKLLFHYYDKDFNNEADTPDNFQSRRPNTSFCFLDIRSPGLGDTAMYLCATSRTLEKLFFGSGTQLSVL.

The V and J genes are TRBV3-1 (or the pseudogene TRBV3-2) and TRBJ2-7; TRBD2 is a possible D gene (6 bases). The V and J ends lost 1 base and 2 bases respectively, with 9 bases between them. The CDR3 runs to 14 residues. The germline V gene has CDR1 LGHDT and CDR2 YNNKEL (reference sequence). CDR3 loop: CASSQAGGTYEQYF. The CDR3 nucleotides are TGTGCCAGCAGCCAAGCCGGGGGTACCTACGAGCAGTACTTC.

The chain links TRBV2 to TRBJ2-7; possibly TRBD1 for D (6 bases). The germline V gene has CDR1 SNHLY and CDR2 FYNNEI. V gave up 6 bases and J gave up 2 bases, with 20 bases separating them. CDR3 length: 16 residues. Written as DNA, the CDR3 is TGTGCCAGCAGGGTGGACTTCCAGGGGACAACCTACGAGCAGTACTTC. This gives the protein CASRVDFQGTTYEQYF.